The 31 T cell receptor beta chains in this list originate from one sample, sequenced in a study of tumor and adjacent non-tumor tissue in lung cancer. The template was RNA from unsorted bulk tissue. The normal lung tissue was taken more than 3 cm from the tumor edge. Three rounds of nested PCR, following a modified ARM-PCR protocol, produced the TCRbeta library. MiXCR was run by TCRdb on the multiplex PCR reads, yielding one entry per CDR3 protein. The sample records approximately 62,000 distinct CDR3 sequences, about 55% being singletons. Material: distant non-tumor lung tissue. These receptor sequences come from a man aged 65 to 79 with non-small cell lung cancer.

Comments on this clonotype: The junction differs from germline at one of its ends, possibly a read error. The chain has TRBV9 and TRBJ2-3, with D possibly being TRBD1 or TRBD2 (5 bases each). This CDR3 is built from 16 residues. The germline gives CDR1 SGDLS, CDR2 YYNGEE. CDR3 DNA sequence: TGTGCCAGCGGCGTAGGGGACGGACTTAGCACAGATACGCAGTATTTT. Its translation is CASGVGDGLSTDTQYF.

With respect to this clonotype: A read error may explain this, as a much larger clone is one base away. This sequence joins TRBV10-3 and TRBJ1-4; D gene uncertain. CDR3 length: 16 amino acids. Trimming pared 2 bases from V and 4 bases from J, leaving 14 bases between. Germline-derived CDR1 and CDR2 are ENHRY and SYGVKD. CDR3 in DNA: TGTGCCATCAGTGAGCGGGAGGCCTCAATTAATGAAAAACTGTTTTTT. The encoded protein is CAISEREASINEKLFF.

This clonotype was counted between two and nine times. One end of the junction fails to match germline, which may point to a read error. The chain links TRBV4-1 to TRBJ2-3; 7 nucleotides line up with TRBD1. Germline V lookup: CDR1 MGHRA, CDR2 YSYEKL. The CDR3 runs to 15 residues. The CDR3 region has the DNA TGCGCCAACAGCCGCCTCGACAGGGACGCAGATACGCAGTATTTT. Amino acid sequence: CANSRLDRDADTQYF.

This clonotype was seen repeatedly, ten times or more. The chain joins TRBV11-2 to TRBJ2-2; 7 nucleotides line up with TRBD2. J lost 5 bases, V lost 4 bases, and 1 base had no gene match. The CDR3 runs 13 residues. Germline CDR1 SGHAT, CDR2 FQNNGV. Written as DNA, the CDR3 is TGTGCCAGCAGCTCAGCGGGGACCGGGGAGCTGTTTTTT. It is translated as CASSSAGTGELFF.

In regard to this clonotype: One end of the junction varies from germline; a read error may be responsible. The rearrangement uses TRBV11-1 and TRBJ2-1; the D gene is possibly TRBD2 (6 bases). The CDR3 loop spans 14 amino acids. The germline V gene encodes CDR1 SGHAT and CDR2 FQDESV (reference sequence). CDR3 DNA sequence: TGTGCCAGCAACTTGACGGGACTCTACAATGAGCATTTCTTC. Translation: CASNLTGLYNEHFF.

This clonotype was seen a handful of times. In DNA form, the CDR3 reads TGTGCCAGCAGCTACCCTGGCACGCGAAGAAACACCGGGGAGCTGTTTTTT. Encoded protein: CASSYPGTRRNTGELFF. This rearrangement joins TRBV28 to TRBJ2-2; D unresolved. CDR1 MDHEN and CDR2 SYDVKM come from the germline V gene. This CDR3 region has 17 residues. V lost 6 bases and J 2 bases, leaving 19 bases between the germline ends. Full variable domain (outside the CDR3, taken from reference TRBV28 and TRBJ2-2): DVKVTQSSRYLVKRTGEKVFLECVQDMDHENMFWYRQDPGLGLRLIYFSYDVKMKEKGDIPEGYSVSREKKERFSLILESASTNQTSMYLCASSYPGTRRNTGELFFGEGSRLTVL.

A word on this clonotype: One junction end does not reproduce the germline sequence, and a read error may be involved. The J gene is TRBJ2-7, the V gene TRBV7-8; TRBD2 is a possible D gene (6 bases). CDR1 and CDR2 (germline): SGHVS, FQNEAQ. The CDR3 contains 16 residues. The CDR3 is CANSLVLAWSSYEQYF. The CDR3 DNA sequence: TGTGCCAACAGCTTAGTACTAGCATGGAGCTCCTACGAGCAGTACTTC.

This clonotype was seen more than once but under ten times. Possible read error: a much larger clone is one base away. The J gene is TRBJ2-1, the V gene TRBV4-1, with a weak D call TRBD2 (5 bases). CDR1 is MGHRA and CDR2 is YSYEKL in the germline V gene. CDR3 length equals 17 residues. This chain's CDR3 is CASSQEVAGNSYNGQFF. The DNA for the CDR3 is TGCGCCAGCAGCCAAGAAGTGGCCGGGAACTCCTACAATGGGCAGTTCTTC.

This chain connects TRBV29-1 to TRBJ2-2; tentatively, D is TRBD2 (6 bases). Germline CDR1 reads SQVTM; CDR2 reads ANQGSEA. This CDR3 has 15 residues. The V gene lost 6 bases and the J gene lost 1 base, with 15 bases spanning the gap. CDR3 DNA: TGCAGCGTCAACCAGGGACTTGAGAACACCGGGGAGCTGTTTTTT. Encoded protein: CSVNQGLENTGELFF.

This clonotype was seen repeatedly, ten times or more. The CDR3 loop is CASSSSGRSDTQYF. CDR3 DNA sequence: TGCGCCAGCAGTTCTAGCGGGAGGTCAGATACGCAGTATTTT. The chain employs TRBV10-2 and TRBJ2-3, with 11 bases that match TRBD2. The germline gives CDR1 WSHSY, CDR2 SAAADI. Trimming removed 5 bases from V and 4 bases from J; junction bases left unmatched: 2. The CDR3 has 14 amino acids.

Points on this clonotype: Likely a read error: the CDR3 ends without its conserved phenylalanine or tryptophan. V is TRBV6-6 and J is TRBJ2-7; the match to TRBD1 covers 11 bases. Germline V CDR1 and CDR2: MNHNY, SVGAGI (reference sequence). V lost 5 bases and J lost 7; bases outside the gene matches: 10. The CDR3 consists of 15 residues. For the CDR3, the DNA is TGTGCCAGCAGTCTGCCTGGGACAGGGGGTGGAGAGCAGTACTCC. Its protein product is CASSLPGTGGGEQYS.

Only one count was recorded for this clonotype. The chain has TRBV6-5 and TRBJ2-7; D perhaps matches TRBD1 (6 bases). Germline CDR1 MNHEY, CDR2 SVGAGI. This CDR3 has 15 residues. The CDR3 DNA follows: TGTGTCAGCAGTTACTCCTCGGACAGCGGAAGTAAGCAGTGCGTC. It yields the protein CVSSYSSDSGSKQCV.

This rearrangement joins TRBV11-2 to TRBJ2-5; 9 bases align to TRBD2. The ends lost 9 bases at V and 7 bases at J; junction bases unmatched: 21. This CDR3 spans 17 amino acids. Germline V gene lookup returns CDR1 SGHAT and CDR2 FQNNGV. CDR3 bases: TGTGCCAGAAGGTTAGGGGCTAGCGGGATCGTCGTGGTGACCCAGTACTTC. As protein: CARRLGASGIVVVTQYF.

The gene calls are TRBV28 and TRBJ1-5; 7 bases align to TRBD1. The germline gives CDR1 MDHEN, CDR2 SYDVKM. The CDR3 loop spans 14 amino acids. After removal of 5 bases from V and 2 bases from J, the junction contained 3 bases not matched to a gene. DNA for the CDR3: TGTGCCAGCAGTGTTGACAGGGGCAATCAGCCCCAGCATTTT. This translates into CASSVDRGNQPQHF.

This clonotype was observed once. The conserved closing phenylalanine or tryptophan is absent in this CDR3, likely reflecting a read error. The chain employs TRBV6-5 and TRBJ2-3; D possibly corresponds to TRBD1 (6 bases). Looked up from germline, CDR1 is MNHEY and CDR2 is SVGAGI. The CDR3 extends over 17 amino acids. The CDR3 loop reads CASSYGARGSGGDTQYC. CDR3 bases: TGTGCCAGTAGTTACGGAGCTAGGGGGAGTGGGGGAGATACGCAGTATTGT.

On this clonotype itself: No conserved phenylalanine or tryptophan is present at the end of the CDR3, so a read error is the likely explanation. The J gene is TRBJ1-2, the V gene TRBV6-1; weak D call: TRBD1 (5 bases). Trimming took off 6 bases at V and 10 bases at J, with 30 bases between the two ends. This CDR3 has 17 residues. CDR1 and CDR2 from the germline V gene are MNHNS and SASEGT. The CDR3 sequence: CASSKSPDGQGAGDYTL. CDR3 nucleotide sequence: TGTGCCAGCAGCAAATCCCCCGACGGACAAGGGGCAGGTGACTACACCTTA.

This clonotype appeared a single time. The V gene is TRBV12-5, the J gene TRBJ1-1; D ambiguous. This CDR3 comprises 22 residues. Looked up from germline, CDR1 is LGHNT and CDR2 is FRNRAP. The V gene lost 9 bases and the J gene lost 0 bases, with 38 bases spanning the gap. CDR3: CARGPSTLPLGPVLTMNTEAFF. DNA for the CDR3: TGTGCTAGAGGTCCCTCTACTCTACCCTTGGGCCCGGTATTAACGATGAACACTGAAGCTTTCTTT.

In regard to this clonotype: One end of the junction varies from germline; a read error may be responsible. The gene calls are TRBV28 and TRBJ2-7; D call uncertain. The V gene's germline CDR1 is MDHEN and CDR2 SYDVKM. This CDR3 is 15 amino acids long. CDR3 in DNA: TGTGCCTGCAGTTTATCTAGATTTTCCCCCTATGAGCAGTACTTC. As protein: CACSLSRFSPYEQYF.

Details on this clonotype: At one end the junction does not follow the germline gene, possibly because of a read error. The rearrangement joins TRBV6-6 to TRBJ2-3; D is possibly TRBD2 (6 bases). Germline CDR1 is MNHNY and CDR2 is SVGAGI (reference sequence). The CDR3 is 14 residues long. CDR3 loop: CASRHGSTADTQYF. Here the CDR3 DNA reads TGTGCTAGCAGACACGGGAGCACGGCAGATACGCAGTATTTT.

About this clonotype itself: Relative to the germline gene, one junction end is altered; a read error may explain this. This sequence joins TRBV29-1 and TRBJ1-2, with D possibly being TRBD1 (5 bases). Germline V CDR1 and CDR2: SQVTM, ANQGSEA. The CDR3 is made up of 12 amino acids. The CDR3 protein is CSAGKGSQGYTF. As DNA, the CDR3 is TGTAGCGCAGGAAAGGGGTCGCAAGGCTACACCTTC. The variable domain in full, completed from reference TRBV29-1 and TRBJ1-2, reads SAVISQKPSRDICQRGTSLTIQCQVDSQVTMMFWYRQQPGQSLTLIATANQGSEATYESGFVIDKFPISRPNLTFSTLTVSNMSPEDSSIYLCSAGKGSQGYTFGSGTRLTVV.

Many counts were recorded for this clonotype. The rearrangement links TRBV6-2 or TRBV6-3 to TRBJ1-1, with D unresolved. CDR1 and CDR2 from the germline V gene are MNHEY and SVGEGT. Trimming removed 0 bases at V and 4 bases at J, with 9 bases between. The CDR3 is 14 residues long. The CDR3 nucleotides read TGTGCCAGCAGTTACTCAGGTCCCCGCACTGAAGCTTTCTTT. It codes for CASSYSGPRTEAFF.

This clonotype showed up just once. The final CDR3 position lacks the conserved phenylalanine or tryptophan, pointing to a likely read error. The gene calls are TRBV11-2 and TRBJ2-7; a weak D match, TRBD1 (5 bases). The V gene lost 1 base and the J gene lost 3 bases, with 10 bases spanning the gap. Per the germline V gene, CDR1 is SGHAT and CDR2 is FQNNGV. The CDR3 extends over 14 amino acids. CDR3 DNA sequence: TGTGCCAGCAGCTTAGCCTCAAGGGGCTACGAGCAGTACTAC. Translated: CASSLASRGYEQYY.

Concerning this clonotype: At one of its ends the junction is not consistent with the germline gene, which may arise from a read error. The chain is built from TRBV6-5 and TRBJ1-2, with D possibly matching TRBD1 (5 bases). This CDR3 has 14 amino acids. In germline, CDR1 is MNHEY, CDR2 SVGAGI. The CDR3 DNA sequence: TGTGCCGGCAGTTACGACAGAGGAAGGGGAGGCTACACCTTC. This translates into CAGSYDRGRGGYTF.

Turning to this clonotype: At one of its ends the junction is not consistent with the germline gene, which may arise from a read error. V and J are TRBV6-5 and TRBJ2-1; D could derive from TRBD1 or TRBD2 (5 bases each). Germline V gives CDR1 MNHEY, CDR2 SVGAGI. This CDR3 has 15 amino acids. This CDR3 reads CVSSRDGSSYKEQFF. DNA of the CDR3: TGTGTCAGCAGCCGGGACGGAAGCTCCTACAAAGAGCAGTTCTTC.

A remark on this clonotype: One end of the junction fails to match germline, which may point to a read error. This chain uses TRBV4-1 with TRBJ2-3; possibly TRBD1 for D (5 bases). CDR1 is MGHRA, CDR2 YSYEKL, per germline. CDR3 length equals 14 residues. CDR3 nucleotides: TGCGCCAGTAGCCAAGTTGGGGCCACAGATACGGAGTATTTT. This sequence encodes CASSQVGATDTEYF.

This clonotype was observed a handful of times. The V and J genes are TRBV10-1 and TRBJ1-1, with D possibly matching TRBD1 (6 bases). This CDR3 comprises 13 residues. Trimming removed 5 bases at V and 1 base at J, with 8 bases between. CDR1 is WNHNN and CDR2 is SYGVQD in the germline V gene (reference sequence). The CDR3 DNA reads as TGCGCCAGCAGTCAACAGGGGAACACTGAAGCTTTCTTT. It encodes CASSQQGNTEAFF.

The chain joins TRBV6-2 or TRBV6-3 to TRBJ2-7; a weak D match, TRBD2 (6 bases). The CDR3 totals 14 residues. Germline CDR1 and CDR2: MNHEY and SVGEGT. In nucleotides, the CDR3 is TGTGTTAGCAGTCCGCGGGGTTCATTGAGCGAGCAGTACTTC. Translation: CVSSPRGSLSEQYF.

This chain links TRBV11-2 with TRBJ2-7; D ambiguous. In germline, CDR1 is SGHAT, CDR2 FQNNGV. The CDR3 totals 14 residues. The germline V and J ends were trimmed by 6 bases and 3 bases, with 15 bases remaining between them. CDR3 amino acids: CASRRYGVNYEQYF. CDR3 coding DNA: TGTGCCAGCAGGCGTTACGGCGTGAACTACGAGCAGTACTTC.

Comments on this clonotype: Mismatch with germline at one junction end may stem from a read error. The chain joins TRBV11-2 to TRBJ2-7, with no clear D. This CDR3 region has 14 residues. Germline CDR1 SGHAT, CDR2 FQNNGV. CDR3 nucleotide sequence: TGTGCCAGCAGCCGCCCGTTCGGGTCTTACGAGCAGTACTTT. Translated: CASSRPFGSYEQYF.

This clonotype showed up many times. This chain joins TRBV6-5 and TRBJ2-3, with TRBD1 identical over 7 bases. The CDR3 is 16 amino acids. V was clipped by 4 bases and J by 1 base; unmatched bases: 8. The V gene's germline CDR1 is MNHEY and CDR2 SVGAGI. CDR3 in amino acids: CASSSTQGKGTDTQYF. The CDR3 coding sequence is TGTGCCAGCAGTTCTACACAGGGGAAGGGCACAGATACGCAGTATTTT.

To note about this clonotype: With a much larger clone just one base away, this may be a read error. CDR3 sequence (DNA): TGCGCCAGAAGCCAGGCTGAGGGGCGGCAGAGTGAGCAGTTCTTC. Amino acids: CARSQAEGRQSEQFF. This chain connects TRBV4-1 to TRBJ2-1, with D perhaps assigned TRBD1 or TRBD2 (5 bases each). The germline V gene has CDR1 MGHRA and CDR2 YSYEKL. The CDR3 covers 15 residues.